Below are 30 T cell receptor beta chains sequenced from a single sample in a study of cytomegalovirus exposure and HLA in healthy donors. The study ran its PCR with 60 Vbeta and 13 Jbeta primers. Sequencing used immunoSEQ multiplex PCR; TCRdb keeps in-frame clones, though not all of them. Counted here are some 140,000 clones, roughly 80% occurring once; the ten biggest clones make up roughly 13%. The sequenced sample was PBMCs. The receptors originated from a man aged 25 to 40 in good health and CMV-seropositive.

V is TRBV15 and J is TRBJ1-2; maybe TRBD1 (6 bases). Between the trimmed V and J ends, which lost 9 bases and 6 bases, there was a span of 17 bases. Per the germline V gene, CDR1 is LNHNV and CDR2 is YYDKDF (reference sequence). The CDR3 loop spans 13 amino acids. CDR3 coding DNA: TGTGCCACGACCCAGACAGGCCTTGATGGCTACACCTTC. It translates to CATTQTGLDGYTF.

This chain joins TRBV5-1 and TRBJ2-3, with a weak D call TRBD2 (5 bases). Germline V gene lookup returns CDR1 SGHRS and CDR2 YFSETQ. Trimming removed 4 bases from V and 0 bases from J, with 9 bases in between. The CDR3 is made up of 14 amino acids. This CDR3 reads CASSHGLSTDTQYF. CDR3 in DNA: TGCGCCAGCAGCCACGGACTGAGCACAGATACGCAGTATTTT.

V gene TRBV5-1 combines with J gene TRBJ1-1; TRBD1 aligns across 12 bases. V trimming: 7 bases; J trimming: 0 bases; junction bases outside the gene matches: 22. The germline V gene encodes CDR1 SGHRS and CDR2 YFSETQ. This CDR3 comprises 21 residues. The CDR3 loop is CASPPETKPGQGALLNTEAFF. For the CDR3, the DNA is TGCGCCAGCCCTCCCGAAACGAAACCGGGACAGGGGGCTTTATTGAACACTGAAGCTTTCTTT.

This clone was seen a handful of times. This chain uses TRBV7-2 with TRBJ2-5; weak D call: TRBD1 (7 bases). Trimming removed 8 bases at V and 2 bases at J, with 12 bases between. This CDR3 contains 13 residues. Germline V gene data show CDR1 as SGHTA and CDR2 as FQGNSA. Here the CDR3 reads CASGGTVQETQYF. In DNA, the CDR3 is TGTGCCAGCGGCGGGACAGTTCAAGAGACCCAGTACTTC. Using reference TRBV7-2 and TRBJ2-5 for the parts outside the CDR3, the full variable domain is GAGVSQSPSNKVTEKGKDVELRCDPISGHTALYWYRQSLGQGLEFLIYFQGNSAPDKSGLPSDRFSAERTGGSVSTLTIQRTQQEDSAVYLCASGGTVQETQYFGPGTRLLVL.

The V call is TRBV28, the J call TRBJ2-1; a possible D gene is TRBD2 (5 bases). Germline V gene data show CDR1 as MDHEN and CDR2 as SYDVKM. The CDR3 consists of 12 residues. V lost 2 bases to trimming and J lost 9 bases, with 8 bases between them. The CDR3 reads CASSLPEGEQFF. CDR3 DNA sequence: TGTGCCAGCAGTTTACCCGAGGGTGAGCAGTTCTTC.

The rearrangement uses TRBV6-1 and TRBJ1-5; TRBD1 might be the D (6 bases). The CDR3 loop spans 13 amino acids. Per the germline V gene, CDR1 is MNHNS and CDR2 is SASEGT. Trimming took 5 bases from V and 4 from J, leaving 9 bases between them. The CDR3 protein is CASSNRVNQPQHF. The CDR3 DNA reads TGTGCCAGCAGTAACAGGGTAAATCAGCCCCAGCATTTT.

This clone was observed a few times. The DNA for the CDR3 is TGTGCCAGCAGCTCGATACCGGGACAGGGGGCAGGGGAGACCCAGTACTTC. Amino acids: CASSSIPGQGAGETQYF. V gene TRBV5-5 combines with J gene TRBJ2-5, with 12 positions matching TRBD1. The trim removed 3 bases at V and 5 bases at J, leaving 11 bases unmatched. The CDR3 extends over 17 amino acids. Germline CDR1 is SGHKS and CDR2 is YYEKEE (reference sequence).

About this clone itself: At one boundary the junction diverges from the germline segment, which might be a read error. The V and J genes are TRBV19 and TRBJ1-1; D is uncertain. Germline V gene data show CDR1 as LNHDA and CDR2 as SQIVND (reference sequence). There are 14 residues in the CDR3. The CDR3 coding sequence is TGTGCCAGTGGTATTACTTCAGGGAACACTGAAGCTTTCTTT. The encoded protein is CASGITSGNTEAFF.

The J gene is TRBJ2-4, the V gene TRBV13, with 8 bases lining up with TRBD1. CDR1 is PRHDT and CDR2 is FYEKMQ in the germline V gene (reference sequence). The CDR3 is 16 amino acids. After removal of 5 bases from V and 6 bases from J, the junction contained 12 bases not matched to a gene. The CDR3 sequence: CASSASPGGLGNIQYF. CDR3 nucleotide sequence: TGTGCCAGCAGCGCATCCCCAGGGGGCTTGGGAAACATTCAGTACTTC.

This rearrangement joins TRBV6-5 to TRBJ2-5; 9 positions match TRBD2. CDR1 is MNHEY and CDR2 is SVGAGI in the germline V gene. The length of the CDR3 is 15 residues. With 6 bases clipped from V and 4 bases from J, the junction kept 9 bases outside the gene matches. In nucleotides, the CDR3 is TGTGCCAGCAGGGATAGAGGAGCGGGGGGAGAGACCCAGTACTTC. It yields the protein CASRDRGAGGETQYF.

This clone was detected only once. This chain joins TRBV27 and TRBJ2-7, with 7 bases aligning to TRBD2. Germline lookup yields CDR1 MNHEY and CDR2 SMNVEV (reference sequence). The CDR3 runs 14 residues. V was pared by 11 bases and J by 9 bases, with 19 bases of the junction left unmatched. Written as DNA, the CDR3 is TGTGCCGGGGGATATGCCGGGGATTGGGGGGGGCAGTACTTC. This sequence encodes CAGGYAGDWGGQYF.

This chain uses TRBV7-9 with TRBJ1-2, with TRBD1 as a possible D gene (6 bases). Germline V gene sequence: CDR1 SEHNR, CDR2 FQNEAQ (reference sequence). V was pared by 0 bases and J by 7 bases, with 12 bases between. CDR3 length equals 14 residues. In DNA, the CDR3 is TGTGCCAGCAGCTTAGCTGCCAGGGGAATTGGCTACACCTTC. Translation gives CASSLAARGIGYTF.

J is TRBJ2-5 and V is TRBV30, with D tentatively TRBD2 (5 bases). CDR1 is GTSNPN, CDR2 SVGIG, per germline (reference sequence). Trimming removed 4 bases at V and 1 base at J, with 10 bases between. The CDR3 contains 13 residues. The CDR3 nucleotides read TGTGCCTGGACTCCGGGGTTCCAAGAGACCCAGTACTTC. This codes for CAWTPGFQETQYF.

DNA for the CDR3: TGTGCCAGCAGTGTCGCCGGGACAGTCTCCTACGAGCAGTACTTC. The encoded protein is CASSVAGTVSYEQYF. V and J are TRBV6-1 and TRBJ2-7, with 7 positions matching TRBD1. The CDR3 loop spans 15 amino acids. Germline lookup yields CDR1 MNHNS and CDR2 SASEGT. Trimming removed 4 bases from V and 0 bases from J; junction bases left unmatched: 6.

The chain uses TRBV10-3 and TRBJ2-7, with D perhaps TRBD1 (5 bases). Germline-derived CDR1 and CDR2 are ENHRY and SYGVKD. This CDR3 spans 15 amino acids. Trimming took off 0 bases at V and 4 bases at J, with 13 bases between the two ends. The CDR3 sequence is CAISESIQAEYEQYF. Written as DNA, the CDR3 is TGTGCCATCAGTGAGTCGATACAGGCCGAATACGAGCAGTACTTC.

The V gene is TRBV7-2, the J gene TRBJ2-1; TRBD1 matches at 7 bases. Germline loops: CDR1 SGHTA, CDR2 FQGNSA. The V segment lost 4 bases and the J segment 3 bases; nucleotides outside the gene matches: 6. This CDR3 comprises 15 residues. CDR3 DNA: TGTGCCAGCAGCTATCGACAGGGTGGCTACAATGAGCAGTTCTTC. Protein sequence: CASSYRQGGYNEQFF.

This clone was observed a single time. This chain connects TRBV7-2 to TRBJ1-1, with D uncertain. This CDR3 has 14 residues. Germline V gene data show CDR1 as SGHTA and CDR2 as FQGNSA. The V end was cut by 2 bases, the J end by 1 base, with 8 bases between. CDR3 amino acids: CASSLFLQNTEAFF. The CDR3 region has the DNA TGTGCCAGCAGCTTATTTTTACAGAACACTGAAGCTTTCTTT.

The chain uses TRBV2 and TRBJ2-7, with TRBD2 identical over 9 bases. The CDR3 spans 14 residues. Trimming took 8 bases from V and 5 from J; bases not matched to a gene: 10. From germline, CDR1 is SNHLY and CDR2 FYNNEI. The CDR3 here is CASLLRREGNEQYF. CDR3 sequence (DNA): TGTGCCAGCCTATTAAGGCGGGAGGGCAACGAGCAGTACTTC.

The CDR3 DNA reads TGTGCCACCACAGTTACCCCGACAAACAATGAGCAGTTCTTC. This codes for CATTVTPTNNEQFF. The chain carries TRBV28 and TRBJ2-1; D gene ambiguous. The ends were cut back, 10 bases at V and 5 bases at J, with 18 bases in the middle. The CDR3 consists of 14 residues. Per the germline V gene, CDR1 is MDHEN and CDR2 is SYDVKM.

This clone was detected a few times. The J gene is TRBJ2-1, the V gene TRBV5-1, with D perhaps TRBD2 (5 bases). CDR3 length: 15 residues. The ends were cut back, 7 bases at V and 5 bases at J, with 19 bases in the middle. From germline, CDR1 is SGHRS and CDR2 YFSETQ. CDR3 amino acids: CASWEWGAGHNEQFF. CDR3 sequence (DNA): TGCGCCAGCTGGGAATGGGGAGCTGGCCACAATGAGCAGTTCTTC.

The chain has TRBV7-8 and TRBJ2-7, with a tentative D call TRBD1 (5 bases). The CDR3 has 16 residues. Trimming left V 1 base short and J 6 bases short, with 19 bases between. In germline, CDR1 is SGHVS, CDR2 FQNEAQ. In nucleotides, the CDR3 is TGTGCCAGCAGCTTAGTGGGGCCAACACCCGGGCTCGAGCAGTACTTC. Translating it yields CASSLVGPTPGLEQYF.

This clone showed up just once. This chain links TRBV7-2 with TRBJ2-3; 8 positions agree with TRBD2. Germline CDR1 SGHTA, CDR2 FQGNSA. V dropped 5 bases and J dropped 1; count of bases not matched to a gene: 8. The CDR3 is 16 residues long. In DNA, the CDR3 is TGTGCCAGCAGCCCCCAAGCGGGAGAAGGCACAGATACGCAGTATTTT. It is translated as CASSPQAGEGTDTQYF.

This clone was found once. The gene calls are TRBV4-1 and TRBJ2-6; 7 bases are a match to TRBD2. This CDR3 contains 17 residues. V was pared by 0 bases and J by 13 bases, with 15 bases of the junction left unmatched. CDR1 and CDR2 from the germline V gene are MGHRA and YSYEKL. The CDR3 bases are TGCGCCAGCAGCCAAGATAGTAAGGGACTAAGTATTTCGGTCCTGACTTTC. It is translated as CASSQDSKGLSISVLTF.

V and J are TRBV5-1 and TRBJ2-1, with 9 bases matching TRBD2. The V and J ends lost 2 bases and 6 bases, in that order; junction bases with no gene match: 9. Germline V gene sequence: CDR1 SGHRS, CDR2 YFSETQ. This CDR3 region has 16 residues. The CDR3 DNA sequence: TGCGCCAGCAGCTTCTTCGGGCGGGAGGGCCTCAATGAGCAGTTCTTC. Protein sequence: CASSFFGREGLNEQFF.

V usage is TRBV7-2 and J usage is TRBJ1-1, with D unresolved. CDR3 length: 14 amino acids. CDR1 SGHTA and CDR2 FQGNSA come from the germline V gene. The ends were cut back, 5 bases at V and 6 bases at J, with 16 bases in the middle. The CDR3 nucleotides read TGTGCCAGCAGCCCCGCGCCGGGGTTCGCTGAAGCTTTCTTT. This sequence encodes CASSPAPGFAEAFF. Looking up the rest from reference TRBV7-2 and TRBJ1-1 gives the full variable domain: GAGVSQSPSNKVTEKGKDVELRCDPISGHTALYWYRQSLGQGLEFLIYFQGNSAPDKSGLPSDRFSAERTGGSVSTLTIQRTQQEDSAVYLCASSPAPGFAEAFFGQGTRLTVV.

The rearrangement joins TRBV7-8 to TRBJ2-1; D not resolved. Germline V CDR1 and CDR2: SGHVS, FQNEAQ. The CDR3 has 12 amino acids. V shed 5 bases and J shed 12 bases, with 14 bases lying between them. In DNA form, the CDR3 reads TGTGCCAGCAGCCCCGCCCCCCGAGCGCAGTTCTTC. It yields the protein CASSPAPRAQFF.

J is TRBJ2-7 and V is TRBV19; D is unresolved. The length of the CDR3 is 16 residues. V shed 0 bases and J shed 2 bases, with 14 bases lying between them. The germline V gene has CDR1 LNHDA and CDR2 SQIVND (reference sequence). CDR3: CASSIDPLGGTYEQYF. CDR3 DNA sequence: TGTGCCAGTAGTATAGATCCCCTTGGCGGCACCTACGAGCAGTACTTC.

The gene calls are TRBV27 and TRBJ2-1; TRBD2 matches at 8 bases. Germline values: CDR1 MNHEY, CDR2 SMNVEV (reference sequence). V dropped 4 bases and J dropped 1; count of bases not matched to a gene: 6. The length of the CDR3 is 16 residues. The CDR3 sequence: CASSSPGLGSYNEQFF. Written as DNA, the CDR3 is TGTGCCAGCAGTTCACCGGGACTAGGTTCCTACAATGAGCAGTTCTTC.

The chain carries TRBV6-5 and TRBJ1-1; 8 bases match TRBD1. Trimming at V came to 5 bases and at J to 6 bases, leaving 5 bases not matched to a gene. Germline CDR1 and CDR2: MNHEY and SVGAGI. The CDR3 is made up of 13 amino acids. Here the CDR3 DNA reads TGTGCCAGCAGTCCCCGGGACAGGCCTGAAGCTTTCTTT. This gives the protein CASSPRDRPEAFF.

This chain connects TRBV7-6 to TRBJ2-1; tentatively, D is TRBD2 (5 bases). Germline loops: CDR1 SGHVS, CDR2 FNYEAQ. CDR3 length: 16 residues. V gave up 1 base and J gave up 0 bases, with 10 bases separating them. The DNA for the CDR3 is TGTGCCAGCAGCTTAGGAGCGGTCGGCTCCTACAATGAGCAGTTCTTC. Translation: CASSLGAVGSYNEQFF.